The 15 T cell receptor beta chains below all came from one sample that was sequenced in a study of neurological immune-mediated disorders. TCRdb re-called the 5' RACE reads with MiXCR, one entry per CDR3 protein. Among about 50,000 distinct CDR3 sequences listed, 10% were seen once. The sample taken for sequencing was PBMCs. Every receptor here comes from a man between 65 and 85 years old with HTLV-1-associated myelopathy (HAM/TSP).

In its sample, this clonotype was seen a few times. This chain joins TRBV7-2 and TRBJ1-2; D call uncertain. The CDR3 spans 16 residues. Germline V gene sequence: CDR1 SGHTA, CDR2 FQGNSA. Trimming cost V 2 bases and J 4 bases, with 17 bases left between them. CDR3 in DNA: TGTGCCAGCAGCTTAAGAGGTCGTGCCGGTAGCTATGGCTACACCTTC. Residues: CASSLRGRAGSYGYTF.

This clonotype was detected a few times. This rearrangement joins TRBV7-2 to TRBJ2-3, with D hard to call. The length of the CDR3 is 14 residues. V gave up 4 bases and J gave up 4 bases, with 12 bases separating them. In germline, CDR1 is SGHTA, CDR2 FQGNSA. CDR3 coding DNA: TGTGCCAGCAGCTCCCTAGGAGTCTCAGATACGCAGTATTTT. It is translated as CASSSLGVSDTQYF.

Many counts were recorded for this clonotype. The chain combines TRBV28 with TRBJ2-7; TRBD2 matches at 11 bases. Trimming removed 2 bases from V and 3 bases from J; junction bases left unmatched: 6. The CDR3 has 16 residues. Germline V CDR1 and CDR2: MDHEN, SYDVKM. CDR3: CASSLRAGTSGYEQYF. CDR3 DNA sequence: TGTGCCAGCAGTTTACGCGCGGGGACTAGCGGCTACGAGCAGTACTTC.

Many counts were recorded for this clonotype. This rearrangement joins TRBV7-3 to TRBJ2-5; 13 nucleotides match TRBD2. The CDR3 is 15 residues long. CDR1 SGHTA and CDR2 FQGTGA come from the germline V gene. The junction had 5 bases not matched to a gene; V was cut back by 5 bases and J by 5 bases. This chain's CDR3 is CASSPGLAGVETQYF. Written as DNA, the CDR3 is TGTGCCAGCAGCCCCGGACTAGCGGGAGTTGAGACCCAGTACTTC.

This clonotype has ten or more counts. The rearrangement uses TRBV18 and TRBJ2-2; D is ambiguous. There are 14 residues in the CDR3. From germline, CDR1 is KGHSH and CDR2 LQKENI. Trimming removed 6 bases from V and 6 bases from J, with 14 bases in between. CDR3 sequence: CASSPQNGPGELFF. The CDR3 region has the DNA TGTGCCAGCTCGCCCCAAAACGGGCCCGGGGAGCTGTTTTTT.

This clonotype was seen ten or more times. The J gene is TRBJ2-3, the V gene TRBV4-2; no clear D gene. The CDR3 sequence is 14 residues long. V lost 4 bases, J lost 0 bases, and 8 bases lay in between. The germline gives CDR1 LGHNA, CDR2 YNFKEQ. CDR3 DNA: TGTGCCAGCAGCCTACTAACCAGCACAGATACGCAGTATTTT. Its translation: CASSLLTSTDTQYF.

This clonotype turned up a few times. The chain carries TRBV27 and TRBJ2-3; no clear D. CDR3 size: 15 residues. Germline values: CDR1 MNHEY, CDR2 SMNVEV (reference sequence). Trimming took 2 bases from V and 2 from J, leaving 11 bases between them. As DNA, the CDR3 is TGTGCCAGCAGTTTAGGTCTGGGCTTCACAGATACGCAGTATTTT. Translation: CASSLGLGFTDTQYF.

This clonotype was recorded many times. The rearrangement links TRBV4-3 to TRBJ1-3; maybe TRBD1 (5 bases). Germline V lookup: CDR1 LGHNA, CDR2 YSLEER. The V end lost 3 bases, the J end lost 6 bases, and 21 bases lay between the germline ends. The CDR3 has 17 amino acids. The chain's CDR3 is CASSQALGAGNPNTIYF. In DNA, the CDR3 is TGCGCCAGCAGCCAGGCACTTGGGGCAGGGAATCCAAACACCATATATTTT.

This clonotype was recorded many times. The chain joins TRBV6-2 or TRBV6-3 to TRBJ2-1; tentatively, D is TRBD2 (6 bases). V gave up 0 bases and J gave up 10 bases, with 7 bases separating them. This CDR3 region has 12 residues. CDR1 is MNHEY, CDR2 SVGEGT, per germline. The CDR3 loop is CASSYSGREQFF. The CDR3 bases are TGTGCCAGCAGTTACTCAGGGAGGGAGCAGTTCTTC.

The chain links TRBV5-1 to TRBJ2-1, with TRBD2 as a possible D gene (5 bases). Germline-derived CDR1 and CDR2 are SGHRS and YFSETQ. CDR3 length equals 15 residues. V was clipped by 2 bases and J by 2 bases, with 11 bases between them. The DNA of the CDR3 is TGCGCCAGCAGCTTTCAGAACGGGGCCTACAATGAGCAGTTCTTC. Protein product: CASSFQNGAYNEQFF.

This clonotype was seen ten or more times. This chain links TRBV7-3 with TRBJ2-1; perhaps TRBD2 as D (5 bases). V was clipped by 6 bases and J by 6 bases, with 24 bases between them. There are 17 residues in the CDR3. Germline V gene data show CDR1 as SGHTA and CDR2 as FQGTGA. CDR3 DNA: TGTGCCAGCAGTCTGACCCCTGGAGGACTCCCACCCAATGAGCAGTTCTTC. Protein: CASSLTPGGLPPNEQFF.

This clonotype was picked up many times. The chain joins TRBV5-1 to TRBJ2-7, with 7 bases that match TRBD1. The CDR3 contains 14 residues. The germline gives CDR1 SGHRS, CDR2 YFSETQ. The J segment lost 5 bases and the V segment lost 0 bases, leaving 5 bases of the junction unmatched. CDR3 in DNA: TGCGCCAGCAGCTTGGACAGGGGAAATGACGAGCAGTACTTC. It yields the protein CASSLDRGNDEQYF.

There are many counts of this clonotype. The CDR3 is CASKGQLNQPQHF. The CDR3 DNA is TGTGCCAGCAAAGGACAGCTGAATCAGCCCCAGCATTTT. This chain joins TRBV6-1 and TRBJ1-5, with a weak D call TRBD1 (6 bases). The CDR3 spans 13 residues. Germline V gene sequence: CDR1 MNHNS, CDR2 SASEGT. V lost 7 bases and J 4 bases, leaving 11 bases between the germline ends.

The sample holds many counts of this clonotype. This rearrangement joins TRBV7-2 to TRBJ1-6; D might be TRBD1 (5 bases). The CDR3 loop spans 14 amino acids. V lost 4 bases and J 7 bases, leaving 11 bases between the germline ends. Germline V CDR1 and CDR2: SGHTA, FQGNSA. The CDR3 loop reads CASSSGASNSPLHF. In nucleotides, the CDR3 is TGTGCCAGCAGCTCTGGGGCGTCGAATTCACCCCTCCACTTT.

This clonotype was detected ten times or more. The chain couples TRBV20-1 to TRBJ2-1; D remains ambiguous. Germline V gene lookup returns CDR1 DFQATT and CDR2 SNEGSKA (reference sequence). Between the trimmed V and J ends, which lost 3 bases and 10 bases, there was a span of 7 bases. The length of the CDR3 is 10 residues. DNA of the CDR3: TGCAGTGCTAGTTTGCGAGAGCAGTTCTTC. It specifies CSASLREQFF.